Listed below are T cell receptor beta chains from one sample, sequenced in a study of tumor and adjacent non-tumor tissue in lung cancer. TCRdb analysed the multiplex PCR reads with MiXCR anew, one entry per CDR3 protein. Among more than 120,000 distinct CDR3 sequences listed, approximately 70% were seen once. The sequencing sample was made of lung tumor tissue. The receptors were sampled from a man in his 60s with small cell lung cancer. Each CDR3 is given with its conserved first and last residue. D genes are given only for firm matches. Size is stated for part of the rows, as once, few or many counts, or as a class when the clone is expanded.

d_call,j_call,clone_size,cdr3_length,v_call,cdr3_aa,cdr3_nt
.,TRBJ1-1,.,15,TRBV28,CASSLGGFMSTEAFF,TGTGCCAGCAGTTTAGGGGGGTTCATGAGCACTGAAGCTTTCTTT
TRBD2,TRBJ2-1,.,16,TRBV12-3/TRBV12-4,CATSLSPGGPRSEQFF,TGTGCCACCAGTTTGTCGCCGGGAGGGCCGAGATCTGAGCAGTTCTTC
.,TRBJ2-3,.,14,TRBV5-4,CAGSLGRVTDTHYF,TGTGCCGGCAGCTTGGGACGGGTCACAGATACGCACTATTTT
.,TRBJ2-7,.,17,TRBV28,CASNPRGAIARVNEQYF,TGTGCCAGCAACCCGCGGGGCGCGATAGCGAGGGTCAACGAGCAGTACTTC
.,TRBJ1-1,.,17,TRBV12-3/TRBV12-4,CASSKKFVGVAYTEAFF,TGTGCCAGCAGTAAGAAGTTTGTCGGGGTTGCGTACACTGAAGCTTTCTTT
.,TRBJ1-5,.,16,TRBV6-1,CASSRKWESGNQPQHF,TGTGCCAGCAGTCGAAAGTGGGAAAGTGGCAATCAGCCCCAGCATTTT
TRBD2,TRBJ2-5,.,16,TRBV11-2,CASSLSGRARVDIQYF,TGTGCCAGCAGCTTGAGCGGGAGGGCCCGTGTAGATATCCAGTACTTC
.,TRBJ1-5,few,15,TRBV6-1,CASSNTRGGNQPQHF,TGTGCCAGCAGTAATACCAGGGGCGGCAATCAGCCCCAGCATTTT
.,TRBJ1-4,.,15,TRBV6-6,CASSTLGGVREKLVF,TGTGCCAGCAGCACCCTCGGAGGGGTCAGGGAAAAACTGGTTTTT
TRBD1,TRBJ1-2,many,14,TRBV30,CAHATVDRGYGYTF,TGTGCACACGCAACAGTGGACAGGGGATACGGCTACACCTTC
.,TRBJ2-5,.,12,TRBV20-1,CSARRYREAQYF,TGCAGTGCTAGGAGGTACCGAGAGGCCCAGTACTTC
.,TRBJ2-1,.,16,TRBV20-1,CSARSGKSDSYDEQFF,TGCAGTGCTAGATCTGGCAAATCCGACTCCTACGATGAGCAGTTCTTC
.,TRBJ2-5,.,12,TRBV7-9,CASSRESETQYF,TGTGCCAGCAGCCGTGAGTCTGAGACCCAGTACTTC
.,TRBJ1-1,.,14,TRBV6-6,CASSGVGGTTEAFF,TGTGCTAGCAGCGGGGTTGGGGGGACCACTGAAGCTTTCTTT
.,TRBJ2-3,.,15,TRBV6-1,CASSEAEYSTDTQYF,TGTGCCAGCAGCGAGGCGGAGTATAGCACAGATACGCAGTATTTC
.,TRBJ2-1,.,15,TRBV12-3/TRBV12-4,CASNRLAPPYNEQFF,TGTGCCAGCAACCGTCTAGCGCCCCCCTACAATGAGCAGTTCTTC
.,TRBJ2-1,.,16,TRBV11-2,CASSLVAGGLYYEQFF,TGTGCCAGTAGCTTAGTGGCAGGAGGACTCTACTATGAGCAGTTCTTC
.,TRBJ2-1,few,15,TRBV2,CASSDGAPAYNEQFF,TGTGCCAGCAGTGATGGCGCGCCCGCCTACAATGAGCAGTTCTTC
.,TRBJ2-7,.,14,TRBV6-6,CTSSPGHRNYEQNF,TGTACCAGCAGTCCGGGACACCGAAATTACGAGCAGAACTTC
TRBD1,TRBJ2-1,.,14,TRBV10-3,CAISESSSLDRGFF,TGTGCCATCAGTGAGTCGTCATCGCTGGACAGGGGGTTCTTC
.,TRBJ2-3,.,11,TRBV4-2,CASSWADTQYF,TGTGCCAGCAGTTGGGCAGATACGCAGTATTTT
.,TRBJ1-1,few,13,TRBV6-5,CASNYHHGNEAFF,TGTGCCAGCAATTACCATCATGGTAATGAAGCTTTCTTT
TRBD1,TRBJ1-2,.,16,TRBV6-5,CASSYGRQGASYGYTF,TGTGCCAGCAGTTACGGGCGACAGGGGGCAAGCTATGGCTACACCTTC
TRBD2,TRBJ2-1,many,15,TRBV20-1,CSARVTSGRSNEQFF,TGCAGTGCTAGAGTAACTAGCGGGAGATCCAATGAGCAGTTCTTC
.,TRBJ1-6,few,15,TRBV10-3,CAISESDGSNSPLHF,TGTGCCATCAGTGAGTCGGACGGCTCTAATTCACCCCTCCACTTT
.,TRBJ1-5,.,14,TRBV6-2/TRBV6-3,CACRTDYSNQPQHF,TGTGCCTGCAGGACAGACTATAGCAATCAGCCCCAGCATTTT
.,TRBJ2-7,.,15,TRBV7-2,CASSFRIASSYEQYF,TGTGCCAGCAGTTTCAGAATAGCGAGCTCCTACGAGCAGTACTTC
.,TRBJ2-2,many,14,TRBV12-3/TRBV12-4,CASRVIQNTGELFF,TGTGCCAGCAGAGTCATTCAGAACACCGGGGAGCTGTTTTTT
.,TRBJ1-1,few,13,TRBV11-3,CASSIEGGIAAFF,TGTGCCAGTAGCATAGAAGGTGGCATTGCGGCTTTCTTT
TRBD1,TRBJ1-2,.,13,TRBV20-1,CSVVGTGSGGYTF,TGCAGTGTGGTGGGGACAGGATCAGGTGGCTACACCTTC
.,TRBJ2-1,.,15,TRBV11-3,CASRLEGRNYNEQLF,TGTGCCAGCAGATTAGAAGGCAGGAACTACAATGAGCAGCTCTTC
.,TRBJ2-5,.,12,TRBV29-1,CSGMTVTETQYF,TGCAGCGGAATGACAGTCACGGAGACCCAATACTTC
TRBD1,TRBJ2-5,many,14,TRBV29-1,CSVTPGQGGETQYF,TGCAGCGTTACCCCGGGACAGGGGGGAGAGACCCAGTACTTC
TRBD1,TRBJ1-4,.,16,TRBV20-1,CSVSTPWTGAGEKLLF,TGCAGTGTCTCGACCCCGTGGACAGGGGCGGGCGAAAAACTGCTTTTT
.,TRBJ2-3,once,13,TRBV20-1,CSARVTDTGTQYF,TGCAGTGCTAGAGTGACAGACACAGGTACGCAGTATTTT
TRBD1,TRBJ2-2,.,16,TRBV11-1,CASSSLDRVNTVELFF,TGTGCTAGCAGCTCCCTGGACAGGGTAAACACCGTGGAGCTGTTTTTT
.,TRBJ1-1,.,15,TRBV11-1,CANSLVGGGTAEAFF,TGTGCCAACAGCTTAGTTGGAGGAGGGACCGCTGAAGCTTTCTTT
.,TRBJ1-1,.,13,TRBV11-2,CASNLDLYTEAFF,TGTGCCAGCAACTTAGACCTCTACACTGAAGCTTTCTTT